This paragraph reports one T cell receptor beta chain. Its antigen is currently not known. Base qualities were left out, and no much larger clone turns up one base away. TCRbeta CDR3 regions were amplified from genomic DNA using the immunoSEQ Assay, a bias-controlled multiplex PCR. As for how the authors treated the data: Within the assay, amplification of reference gene primers was used to estimate how many nucleated cells each sample contained. To quantify the absolute abundance of each unique TCRbeta CDR3 rearrangement, sequence reads were collapsed and filtered. For each sample, productive Simpson clonality was calculated as the square root of Simpson's diversity index over productive rearrangements. The table was pulled from immuneACCESS by TCRdb, which kept in-frame rearrangements only. Such tables lose some clones; where checked, under half of the loss comes from unresolved V genes, and the rest has no known cause. D and trimming were read from the DNA, whereas the V and J calls and clone size are those reported in that table. This sample is represented by around 88,000 clones; more than 65% of them were singletons. Around 10% of the sample is taken by the ten largest.

Whole blood was collected in K2EDTA tubes by collaborating institutions according to the institutions' own protocols. For TCRbeta analysis, collaborator samples were shipped as frozen whole blood, as isolated PBMCs, or as DNA extracted from either sample type. The sample belongs to a study of blood T cell repertoires in COVID-19 (dated by TCRdb to 2018 to 2020). About the investigation overall: Samples covering the acute and convalescent phases of COVID-19 were provided by collaborators in the United States, Italy and Spain. The prospective study material was composed of cDNA or gDNA derived from T cells, B-cell-depleted T cells, or PBMCs. Deeply sampled blood TCRbeta repertoires from subjects exposed to, actively infected with, or recovered from COVID-19 were included in the dataset. The repertoires were made available in a free public database intended to serve as a resource for research on the immune response to SARS-CoV-2. Samples were obtained from the ongoing ImmuneRACE study (first 160 participants) and from over 1,000 subjects provided by 6 global collaborators. The sample metadata nearly always contained a de-identified subject ID, COVID-19 status, age in years and sex. Where available, HLA class I and class II types were taken from metadata supplied by the sample provider and were not determined by assay-based typing.

Results the study describes overall, beyond this receptor: The amount of clinical and demographic metadata varied by source and participant and was provided uncurated.

Deletion took 2 bases off V and 12 bases off J, with a span of 11 bases between the germline ends. The CDR3 measures 13 amino acids from cysteine to phenylalanine. Here the CDR3 DNA is all that survives: 39 bases in frame from base 1. Taken from the germline V gene (reference sequence), the CDR1 and CDR2 loops are SEHNR and FQNEAQ. Material: peripheral blood. This sequence was found in a woman at least 80 years old with acute or convalescent COVID-19. The chain employs TRBV7-9 and TRBJ1-6; the D gene identity is not certain. The CDR3: CASSLNAGEPLHF. The DNA reads as follows: TGTGCCAGCAGCTTAAACGCCGGAGAACCCCTCCACTTT. Beyond the CDR3, the reference TRBV7-9 and TRBJ1-6 genes provide the residues; the full variable domain reads: DTGVSQNPRHKITKRGQNVTFRCDPISEHNRLYWYRQTLGQGPEFLTYFQNEAQLEKSRLLSDRFSAERPKGSFSTLEIQRTEQGDSAMYLCASSLNAGEPLHFGNGTRLTVT.